Here is one T cell receptor (beta chain) with its context. TCRdb's copy holds only in-frame clones and misses some; the assay was immunoSEQ multiplex PCR. The table records roughly 51,000 clones, 96% of them present only once. CDR1 and CDR2 (germline): SGHDT, YYEEEE. The CDR3 consists of 17 residues. The ends were cut back, 3 bases at V and 0 bases at J, with 16 bases in the middle. This sample is part of a study of T cells after somatic rescue of genetic block. The chain joins TRBV5-6 to TRBJ1-3; D not resolved. This sequence was found in a child younger than two. Material for sequencing was peripheral blood mononuclear cells (PBMCs). The CDR3 spells CASSSELWADSGNTIYF. Written as DNA, the CDR3 is TGTGCCAGCAGCTCGGAACTTTGGGCGGACTCTGGAAACACCATATATTTT.